The next 9 T cell receptor beta chains were all read from a single sample in a study of T-cell memory formation after mild COVID-19. TCRdb independently ran MiXCR on the 5' RACE reads; one entry per CDR3 protein. The repertoire has almost 45,000 distinct CDR3 sequences, 5.5% to 8.5% of them found once; the top ten carry roughly 0.76%. What was sequenced was PBMCs or a T cell subset sorted from them (not recorded which). The receptors derive from an adult who had mild COVID-19 (a few samples of this study predate the infection). Cell type and time point are not known.

In its sample, this clonotype was seen many times. The J gene is TRBJ2-2, the V gene TRBV12-3 or TRBV12-4, with 7 bases aligning to TRBD2. The CDR3 is 13 residues long. Germline trimming cut 4 bases from V and 7 bases from J; bases unmatched to any gene: 3. CDR3 loop: CASSSGGIGELFF. CDR3 in DNA: TGTGCCAGCAGTTCCGGGGGGATCGGGGAGCTGTTTTTT.

In this sample, this clonotype turned up a few times. This chain joins TRBV19 and TRBJ2-1; 12 bases map to TRBD2. J was trimmed by 2 bases and V by 6 bases; bases with no gene match: 2. There are 15 residues in the CDR3. The germline gives CDR1 LNHDA, CDR2 SQIVND (reference sequence). CDR3 loop: CASSRTSGTYNEQFF. CDR3 sequence (DNA): TGTGCCAGTAGCCGGACTAGCGGGACCTACAATGAGCAGTTCTTC.

In this sample, this clonotype turned up many times. This chain links TRBV7-8 with TRBJ2-7, with D perhaps matching TRBD1 (5 bases). Germline-derived CDR1 and CDR2 are SGHVS and FQNEAQ. The CDR3 consists of 12 residues. V was trimmed by 3 bases and J by 7 bases, leaving 10 bases between them. The CDR3 sequence is CASSFLGVEQYF. Written as DNA, the CDR3 is TGTGCCAGCAGCTTCCTAGGGGTTGAGCAGTACTTC. Combining the CDR3 with reference TRBV7-8 and TRBJ2-7 gives the whole variable domain GAGVSQSPRYKVAKRGQDVALRCDPISGHVSLFWYQQALGQGPEFLTYFQNEAQLDKSGLPSDRFFAERPEGSVSTLKIQRTQQEDSAVYLCASSFLGVEQYFGPGTRLTVT.

This chain joins TRBV29-1 and TRBJ1-6, with D possibly matching TRBD1 (5 bases). Germline CDR1 and CDR2: SQVTM and ANQGSEA. The CDR3 loop spans 13 amino acids. The V end lost 4 bases, the J end lost 10 bases, and 14 bases lay between the germline ends. The CDR3 DNA sequence: TGCAGCGTTGTTGGCAGGGAAGGATCACCCCTCCACTTT. The encoded protein is CSVVGREGSPLHF.

This clonotype was seen a few times. V usage is TRBV13 and J usage is TRBJ2-4; 10 bases map to TRBD2. Germline V gives CDR1 PRHDT, CDR2 FYEKMQ (reference sequence). V shed 5 bases, J shed 6 bases, and the junction held 7 bases outside the gene matches. CDR3 size: 15 residues. Here the CDR3 DNA reads TGTGCCAGCAGCCGAAGTAGCGGGGGGATAAACATTCAGTACTTC. Amino acid sequence: CASSRSSGGINIQYF.

V usage is TRBV5-6 and J usage is TRBJ1-5; no clear D. Trimming took off 2 bases at V and 0 bases at J, with 6 bases between the two ends. The CDR3 runs 14 residues. Germline V CDR1 and CDR2: SGHDT, YYEEEE. The CDR3, as DNA: TGTGCCAGCAGCTTCGTGGGTAGCAATCAGCCCCAGCATTTT. The encoded protein is CASSFVGSNQPQHF.

This clonotype was seen only a few times. The chain recombines TRBV5-1 with TRBJ1-6, with TRBD1 identical over 8 bases. V dropped 0 bases and J dropped 10; count of bases not matched to a gene: 6. Looked up from germline, CDR1 is SGHRS and CDR2 is YFSETQ. The CDR3 has 15 amino acids. The CDR3: CASSLVDREGSPLHF. In DNA form, the CDR3 reads TGCGCCAGCAGCTTGGTGGACAGGGAGGGCTCACCCCTCCACTTT.

This clonotype showed up many times. The chain couples TRBV7-2 to TRBJ1-2, with D possibly TRBD1 on 5 matching bases. The CDR3 runs to 13 residues. Germline V gene sequence: CDR1 SGHTA, CDR2 FQGNSA. The germline V and J ends were trimmed by 5 bases and 7 bases, with 14 bases remaining between them. The CDR3 here is CASSPRGVSGYTF. The CDR3, as DNA: TGTGCCAGCAGCCCGAGGGGCGTCAGTGGCTACACCTTC.

This clonotype was observed a few times. The chain is built from TRBV4-2 and TRBJ1-5; D perhaps matches TRBD1 (5 bases). V was trimmed by 0 bases and J by 7 bases, leaving 28 bases between them. The germline V gene has CDR1 LGHNA and CDR2 YNFKEQ. The CDR3 sequence is 20 residues long. The CDR3 DNA reads TGTGCCAGCAGCCAAGATCGGGGTTTTGGGAACGACAGACGTGGGCAGCCCCAGCATTTT. Translating gives CASSQDRGFGNDRRGQPQHF.